This TCR beta chain was documented in a study of T cell responses to AZD1222 COVID-19 vaccine. Study-level results: Spike-specific TCR breadth and depth grew following two AZD1222 doses.

Germline CDR1 is MDHEN and CDR2 is SYDVKM. This CDR3 contains 14 residues. Method: immunoSEQ multiplex PCR; TCRdb's copy keeps in-frame clones and lacks some. The repertoire includes around 130,000 clones, around 90% of them detected once, and around a sixth sits in the top ten. A note on this clone: What it recognizes is unknown. The junction does not match germline at one end; this may be a read error.

The sample was peripheral blood, taken on day 0 of MenACWY control vaccination. This chain joins TRBV28 and TRBJ1-5; D is uncertain. This TCR derives from an adult in good health. The chain's CDR3 is CASSFPSGLQAQHF. Here the CDR3 DNA reads TGTGCCAGCAGTTTTCCCTCGGGCCTTCAGGCCCAGCATTTT.